These 21 T cell receptor beta chains were all obtained from the same sample, sequenced in a study of technical replicates of blood from several donors. Sequencing used immunoSEQ multiplex PCR; TCRdb keeps in-frame clones, though not all of them. The sample includes 70,000 to 80,000 clones, approximately 97% of them seen just once. Input material: T cells isolated from PBMCs. Source of these receptors: a human donor in good health.

The V gene is TRBV18, the J gene TRBJ1-1; D gene ambiguous. Germline-derived CDR1 and CDR2 are KGHSH and LQKENI. Trimming took 0 bases from V and 5 from J, leaving 13 bases between them. The CDR3 has 15 residues. CDR3 amino acids: CASSPPTGSPTEAFF. The CDR3 bases are TGTGCCAGCTCACCACCTACGGGGAGCCCAACTGAAGCTTTCTTT.

The chain is built from TRBV28 and TRBJ1-2; TRBD1 is a possible D gene (6 bases). The CDR3 is 13 residues long. Germline CDR1 is MDHEN and CDR2 is SYDVKM. V shed 7 bases and J shed 4 bases, with 13 bases lying between them. The CDR3 nucleotides are TGTGCCAGCAAAACACAGGGCTCCTATGGCTACACCTTC. Residues: CASKTQGSYGYTF.

This sequence joins TRBV6-5 and TRBJ1-2, with 11 bases identical to TRBD1. The CDR3 has 13 residues. J was trimmed by 14 bases and V by 0 bases; bases with no gene match: 5. CDR1 and CDR2 from the germline V gene are MNHEY and SVGAGI. CDR3 nucleotide sequence: TGTGCCAGCAGTTACTCCGGGACAGGGGGTAAAACCTTC. It specifies CASSYSGTGGKTF.

CDR3 in DNA: TGTGCCAGCAGCGCCGGGATCTATGGCTACACCTTC. It translates to CASSAGIYGYTF. The chain is built from TRBV7-9 and TRBJ1-2; D unresolved. Per the germline V gene, CDR1 is SEHNR and CDR2 is FQNEAQ (reference sequence). The CDR3 consists of 12 residues. Trimming cost V 5 bases and J 4 bases, with 8 bases left between them.

The V and J genes are TRBV29-1 and TRBJ2-1; 9 bases agree with TRBD2. This CDR3 has 13 amino acids. In germline, CDR1 is SQVTM, CDR2 ANQGSEA. Unmatched junction bases numbered 8, after V lost 4 bases and J lost 10 bases. The chain's CDR3 is CSVVAGGPGEQFF. CDR3 DNA sequence: TGCAGCGTTGTCGCGGGAGGGCCGGGCGAGCAGTTCTTC.

The chain couples TRBV7-8 to TRBJ1-2, with D possibly matching TRBD1 (6 bases). CDR1 SGHVS and CDR2 FQNEAQ come from the germline V gene. The CDR3 consists of 15 residues. Trimming left V 3 bases short and J 2 bases short, with 13 bases between. The CDR3 region is CASSFGDTVNYGYTF. In DNA, the CDR3 is TGTGCCAGCAGCTTTGGGGACACTGTGAACTATGGCTACACCTTC.

The J gene is TRBJ1-3, the V gene TRBV7-9; 8 positions agree with TRBD1. Germline V gene data show CDR1 as SEHNR and CDR2 as FQNEAQ (reference sequence). V trimming: 10 bases; J trimming: 5 bases; junction bases outside the gene matches: 10. The CDR3 contains 14 residues. CDR3 amino acids: CATDRAPARNTIYF. CDR3 sequence (DNA): TGTGCCACGGACAGGGCCCCTGCTAGAAACACCATATATTTT.

The V call is TRBV10-2, the J call TRBJ2-2; no clear D gene. The CDR3 covers 12 residues. The germline V and J ends were trimmed by 6 bases and 7 bases, with 9 bases remaining between them. Germline CDR1 is WSHSY and CDR2 is SAAADI. Written as DNA, the CDR3 is TGCGCCAGCAGCGAAGCCTACGGGGAGCTGTTTTTT. Protein: CASSEAYGELFF.

This sequence joins TRBV7-9 and TRBJ2-1; TRBD1 agrees at 9 bases. Trimming took 4 bases from V and 4 from J; bases not matched to a gene: 8. Germline loops: CDR1 SEHNR, CDR2 FQNEAQ (reference sequence). The CDR3 loop spans 16 amino acids. CDR3 in amino acids: CASSSNTGQGYNEQFF. Written as DNA, the CDR3 is TGTGCCAGCAGCTCGAACACGGGACAGGGTTACAATGAGCAGTTCTTC. The full variable domain, in which reference TRBV7-9 and TRBJ2-1 provide the parts outside the CDR3, is DTGVSQNPRHKITKRGQNVTFRCDPISEHNRLYWYRQTLGQGPEFLTYFQNEAQLEKSRLLSDRFSAERPKGSFSTLEIQRTEQGDSAMYLCASSSNTGQGYNEQFFGPGTRLTVL.

This clone showed up just once. The rearrangement joins TRBV9 to TRBJ2-7; D not resolved. This CDR3 comprises 15 residues. Germline V lookup: CDR1 SGDLS, CDR2 YYNGEE. V gave up 1 base and J gave up 2 bases, with 13 bases separating them. Here the CDR3 DNA reads TGTGCCAGCAGCGTAAATCCAGCGAGAGCCTACGAGCAGTACTTC. Residues: CASSVNPARAYEQYF.

The J gene is TRBJ2-3, the V gene TRBV6-6, with TRBD1 matching 9 bases. The CDR3 has 13 residues. With 8 bases clipped from V and 3 bases from J, the junction kept 3 bases outside the gene matches. Germline CDR1 reads MNHNY; CDR2 reads SVGAGI (reference sequence). The CDR3 DNA follows: TGTGCCAGCGTGGACAGGGGAACAGATACGCAGTATTTT. It translates to CASVDRGTDTQYF.

V is TRBV2 and J is TRBJ1-6; weak D call: TRBD1 (6 bases). The CDR3 length is 19 residues. CDR1 is SNHLY and CDR2 is FYNNEI in the germline V gene. Trimming stripped 3 bases from V and 0 bases from J, with 18 bases between. CDR3 amino acids: CASSESRGISSSYNSPLHF. The CDR3 DNA sequence: TGTGCCAGCAGTGAGTCCAGGGGAATATCGTCCTCCTATAATTCACCCCTCCACTTT.

The genes are TRBV7-8 and TRBJ2-1, with TRBD1 matching over 7 bases. V dropped 5 bases and J dropped 12; count of bases not matched to a gene: 7. This CDR3 comprises 12 residues. CDR1 is SGHVS and CDR2 is FQNEAQ in the germline V gene. The CDR3 spells CASSLDRVPQFF. DNA of the CDR3: TGTGCCAGCAGCCTCGACAGGGTGCCGCAGTTCTTC.

The chain recombines TRBV15 with TRBJ2-1; D unclear. The CDR3 has 12 residues. V dropped 4 bases and J dropped 4 bases, with 5 bases sitting between them. Germline CDR1 reads LNHNV; CDR2 reads YYDKDF (reference sequence). The DNA for the CDR3 is TGTGCCACCAGCATCCGGTACAATGAGCAGTTCTTC. This translates into CATSIRYNEQFF.

J is TRBJ2-7 and V is TRBV27; TRBD2 matches 8 bases. Trimming cost V 6 bases and J 6 bases; bases outside gene matches: 7. Germline loops: CDR1 MNHEY, CDR2 SMNVEV (reference sequence). CDR3 size: 13 residues. The DNA of the CDR3 is TGTGCCAGCAGCACCGGGAGGGCGGTCGAGCAGTACTTC. It encodes CASSTGRAVEQYF.

The chain carries TRBV21-1 and TRBJ1-1. TRBV21-1 is a known pseudogene. This CDR3 is built from 13 residues. CDR3: CASSERGGTEAFF. In DNA form, the CDR3 reads TGTGCCAGCAGCGAGAGGGGGGGGACTGAAGCTTTCTTT.

The J gene is TRBJ1-2, the V gene TRBV9; possibly TRBD1 for D (5 bases). This CDR3 is built from 14 residues. Trimming cost V 2 bases and J 4 bases, with 12 bases left between them. Germline V gene lookup returns CDR1 SGDLS and CDR2 YYNGEE. The DNA of the CDR3 is TGTGCCAGCAGCGTGGGGCCAACAGGCTATGGCTACACCTTC. Its protein product is CASSVGPTGYGYTF.

The gene calls are TRBV11-2 and TRBJ1-4, with 8 positions matching TRBD1. Germline V lookup: CDR1 SGHAT, CDR2 FQNNGV. The V and J ends lost 1 base and 3 bases, in that order; junction bases with no gene match: 7. The CDR3 length is 17 residues. Here the CDR3 DNA reads TGTGCCAGCAGCTTAGGACAGGGGTGGGTCGCTAATGAAAAACTGTTTTTT. Translated, it gives CASSLGQGWVANEKLFF.

The chain employs TRBV6-1 and TRBJ1-3; 8 positions agree with TRBD1. J lost 0 bases, V lost 6 bases, and 7 bases had no gene match. This CDR3 has 16 residues. Per the germline V gene, CDR1 is MNHNS and CDR2 is SASEGT. The DNA of the CDR3 is TGTGCCAGCAGAGAACAGGGGGACTTCTCTGGAAACACCATATATTTT. Translating it yields CASREQGDFSGNTIYF.

The chain employs TRBV6-1 and TRBJ2-1; 10 positions agree with TRBD2. CDR3 length equals 16 residues. Trimming removed 2 bases from V and 8 bases from J; junction bases left unmatched: 9. The germline V gene encodes CDR1 MNHNS and CDR2 SASEGT. The CDR3 DNA follows: TGTGCCAGCAGTGAAACCCAGCGGGGGGGCAGGGATGAGCAGTTCTTC. Its translation: CASSETQRGGRDEQFF.

Comments on this clone: An end of the junction differs from the germline gene, which may be a read error. The V call is TRBV28, the J call TRBJ1-5; D is uncertain. This CDR3 has 15 residues. The V gene's germline CDR1 is MDHEN and CDR2 SYDVKM. CDR3 sequence: CASSLEGASNQPQHF. CDR3 DNA sequence: TGTGCCAGTAGTTTGGAGGGAGCCAGCAATCAGCCCCAGCATTTT.